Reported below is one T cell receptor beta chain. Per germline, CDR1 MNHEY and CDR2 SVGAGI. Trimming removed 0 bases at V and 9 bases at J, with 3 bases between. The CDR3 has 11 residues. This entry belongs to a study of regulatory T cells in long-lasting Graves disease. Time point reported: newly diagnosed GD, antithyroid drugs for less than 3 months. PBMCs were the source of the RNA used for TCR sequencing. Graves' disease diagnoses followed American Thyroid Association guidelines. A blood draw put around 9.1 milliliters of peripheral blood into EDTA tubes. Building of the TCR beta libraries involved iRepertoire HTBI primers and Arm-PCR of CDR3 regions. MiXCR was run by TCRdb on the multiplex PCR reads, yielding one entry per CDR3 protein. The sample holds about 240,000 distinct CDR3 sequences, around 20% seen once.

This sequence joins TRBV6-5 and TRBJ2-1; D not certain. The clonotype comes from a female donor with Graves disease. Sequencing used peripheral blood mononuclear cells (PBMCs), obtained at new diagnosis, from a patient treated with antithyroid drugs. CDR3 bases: TGTGCCAGCAGTTACTCCTCTGAGCAGTTCTTC. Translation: CASSYSSEQFF.